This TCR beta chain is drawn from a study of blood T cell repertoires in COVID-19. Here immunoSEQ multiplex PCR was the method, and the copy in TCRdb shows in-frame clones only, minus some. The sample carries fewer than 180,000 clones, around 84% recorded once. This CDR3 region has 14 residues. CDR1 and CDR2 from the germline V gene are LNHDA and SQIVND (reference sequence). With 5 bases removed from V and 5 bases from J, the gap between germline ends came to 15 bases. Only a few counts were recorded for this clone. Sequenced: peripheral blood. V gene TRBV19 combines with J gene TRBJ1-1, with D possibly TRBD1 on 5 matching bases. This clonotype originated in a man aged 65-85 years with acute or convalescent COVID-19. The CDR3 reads CASSEGQGGTEAFF. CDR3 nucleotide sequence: TGTGCCAGTAGTGAAGGCCAGGGAGGGACTGAAGCTTTCTTT.